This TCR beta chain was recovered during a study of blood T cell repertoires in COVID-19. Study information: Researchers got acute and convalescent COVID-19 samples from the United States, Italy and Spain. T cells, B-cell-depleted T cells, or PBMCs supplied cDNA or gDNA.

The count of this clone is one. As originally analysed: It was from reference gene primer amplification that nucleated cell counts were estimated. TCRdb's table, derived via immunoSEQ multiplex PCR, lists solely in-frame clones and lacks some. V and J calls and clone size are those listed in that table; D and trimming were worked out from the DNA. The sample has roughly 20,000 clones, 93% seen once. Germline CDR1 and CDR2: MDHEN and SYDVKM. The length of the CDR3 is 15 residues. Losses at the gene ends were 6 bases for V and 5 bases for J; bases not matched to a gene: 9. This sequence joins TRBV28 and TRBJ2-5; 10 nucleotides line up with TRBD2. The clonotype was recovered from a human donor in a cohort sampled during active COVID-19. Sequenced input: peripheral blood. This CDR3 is CASRRSGRASETQYF. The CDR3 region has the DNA TGTGCCAGCAGGCGCAGCGGGAGGGCCAGCGAGACCCAGTACTTC.